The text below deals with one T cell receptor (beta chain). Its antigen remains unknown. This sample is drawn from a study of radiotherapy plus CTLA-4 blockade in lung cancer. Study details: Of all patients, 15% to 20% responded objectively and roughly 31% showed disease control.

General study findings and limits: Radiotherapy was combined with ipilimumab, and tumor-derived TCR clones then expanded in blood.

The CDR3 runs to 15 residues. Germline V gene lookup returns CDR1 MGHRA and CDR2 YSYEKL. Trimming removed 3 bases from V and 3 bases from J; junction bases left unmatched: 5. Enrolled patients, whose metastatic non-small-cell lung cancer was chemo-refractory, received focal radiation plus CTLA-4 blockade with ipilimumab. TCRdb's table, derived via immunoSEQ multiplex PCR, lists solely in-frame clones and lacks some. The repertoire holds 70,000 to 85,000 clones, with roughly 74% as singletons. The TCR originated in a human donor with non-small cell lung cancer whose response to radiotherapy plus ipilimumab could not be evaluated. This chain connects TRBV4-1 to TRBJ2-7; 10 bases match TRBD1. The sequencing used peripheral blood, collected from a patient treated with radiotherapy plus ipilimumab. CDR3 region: CASSHPGQGIYEQYF. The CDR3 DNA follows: TGCGCCAGCAGCCATCCGGGACAGGGGATCTACGAGCAGTACTTC.